This TCR beta chain derives from a study of cytotoxic CD8 clonotypes in ibrutinib-treated CLL. Across the study: Once treatment had gone on for a median of around eleven months, range 6 to 36, response samples were drawn. The sample average was approximately 250,000 productive templates and roughly 90,000 productive rearrangements.

Germline values: CDR1 LNHDA, CDR2 SQIVND (reference sequence). V lost 3 bases, J lost 0 bases, and 9 bases lay in between. The CDR3 extends over 15 amino acids. Sequenced by immunoSEQ multiplex PCR; TCRdb stores in-frame clones only, minus some. The sample has tens of thousands of clones, around 52% seen once; the top ten hold 24%. Genomic DNA for TCR beta libraries, approximately 2.1 micrograms, came from cryopreserved PBMCs. The receptor's source is a human donor with chronic lymphocytic leukemia. The source was PBMCs, collected at disease progression, from a patient treated with ibrutinib. The chain recombines TRBV19 with TRBJ2-1; D possibly corresponds to TRBD2 (6 bases). The CDR3, as DNA: TGTGCCAGTAGTATGGCGGGGAGCTCCTACAATGAGCAGTTCTTC. Protein product: CASSMAGSSYNEQFF.